The clone carrying this T cell receptor beta chain was detected a few times. The CDR3 sequence is 13 residues long. Trimming took 4 bases from V and 1 from J, leaving 8 bases between them. Germline loops: CDR1 MNHEY, CDR2 SMNVEV (reference sequence). The data are from a study of CD8 T cells in ankylosing spondylitis. Using its own MiXCR run on the 5' RACE reads, TCRdb lists one record per CDR3 protein. The sample contains about 230,000 distinct CDR3 sequences, around 8% of which appear only once. The sequencing input was blood, either unsorted or a sorted T cell fraction (not recorded which). The J gene is TRBJ2-7, the V gene TRBV27; D may match TRBD1 or TRBD2 (5 bases each). The TCR was taken from a female donor with ankylosing spondylitis or in good health (not recorded which). The CDR3 DNA is TGTGCCAGCAGTTACGAGGGGTCCTACGAGCAGTACTTC. Translation gives CASSYEGSYEQYF.